This TCR beta chain was sequenced for a study of PD-L1 blockade in urothelial cancer. The data were produced by immunoSEQ multiplex PCR, yet TCRdb's version contains in-frame clones alone and is incomplete. The profile shows about 87,000 clones, less than 90% of them singletons. The sample's time point: pretreatment peripheral blood. This TCR was recovered from a man in his sixties with urothelial cancer. The input for sequencing was PBMCs, taken around atezolizumab (anti-PD-L1) treatment.

CDR3 in amino acids: CASSEARDRVGETQYF. The CDR3 nucleotides read TGTGCCAGCAGTGAAGCCAGGGACAGGGTGGGGGAGACCCAGTACTTC. The V gene is TRBV6-1, the J gene TRBJ2-5, with 9 bases that match TRBD1. CDR1 is MNHNS, CDR2 SASEGT, per germline. Unmatched junction bases numbered 7, after V lost 0 bases and J lost 5 bases. This CDR3 has 16 amino acids.